The 29 T cell receptor beta chains listed next were all sequenced from one sample in a study of monozygotic twins with inflammatory bowel disease. From the 5' RACE reads, TCRdb lists one entry per CDR3 protein and no DNA. The table lists 150,000 to 200,000 distinct CDR3 sequences. Sequencing was done on a sample of blood. The receptors originated from a human donor with ulcerative colitis or Crohn's disease, or a healthy co-twin of an affected twin (not recorded which).

This chain uses TRBV28 with TRBJ2-4; TCRdb calls TRBD1, which cannot be checked without DNA. CDR3 length: 17 residues. Germline CDR1 reads MDHEN; CDR2 reads SYDVKM. The CDR3: CASRLRMGVVAKNIQYF.

CDR3 residues: CASSPRTGSRFSTNTGELFF. This chain joins TRBV11-2 and TRBJ2-2; TCRdb names TRBD1, which stays unverified in the absence of DNA. Germline-derived CDR1 and CDR2 are SGHAT and FQNNGV. The CDR3 sequence is 20 residues long.

The chain combines TRBV12-3 or TRBV12-4 with TRBJ2-1; TCRdb indicates TRBD1, and absent DNA this call remains unverified. The length of the CDR3 is 16 residues. The CDR3 sequence: CASSIRDRGPYNEQFF.

The CDR3 sequence is CASSYEGRTSGNTIYF. The genes are TRBV6-5 and TRBJ1-3. Germline V CDR1 and CDR2: MNHEY, SVGAGI. This CDR3 is 16 amino acids long.

The chain is built from TRBV6-5 and TRBJ2-5; no DNA is available, so the TRBD2 call from TCRdb remains unchecked. Germline lookup yields CDR1 MNHEY and CDR2 SVGAGI. The CDR3 spans 12 residues. Here the CDR3 reads CATRQPEGTQYF.

The chain couples TRBV5-1 to TRBJ2-2; TCRdb's D call of TRBD1 is untestable without DNA. CDR3 length: 17 amino acids. Germline CDR1 and CDR2: SGHRS and YFSETQ. The chain's CDR3 is CASSDLSGGANTGELFF.

The chain combines TRBV24-1 with TRBJ2-2; the D call from TCRdb, TRBD2, cannot be confirmed without DNA. Germline CDR1 and CDR2: KGHDR and SFDVKD. The CDR3 spans 15 residues. The CDR3 reads CATSDARGGSGELFF.

The chain has TRBV29-1 and TRBJ2-7; TCRdb's assignment of TRBD2 cannot be checked, as there is no DNA. This CDR3 region has 11 residues. CDR1 is SQVTM, CDR2 ANQGSEA, per germline. The CDR3 is CSVVLAGEQYF.

The chain is built from TRBV7-3 and TRBJ2-1; with no DNA, the TCRdb D assignment of TRBD2 cannot be verified. CDR3 size: 15 residues. CDR1 is SGHTA, CDR2 FQGTGA, per germline. This CDR3 is CASSLTSGRAREQFF.

The chain couples TRBV5-1 to TRBJ2-5; TCRdb's D gene call, TRBD2, goes unchecked for lack of DNA. The CDR3 has 13 residues. The germline gives CDR1 SGHRS, CDR2 YFSETQ. The CDR3 loop reads CASSLNGGETQYF.

The rearrangement uses TRBV6-1 and TRBJ2-2; TCRdb returns TRBD1, unconfirmable since there is no DNA. This CDR3 is 13 amino acids long. Germline values: CDR1 MNHNS, CDR2 SASEGT. The CDR3 region is CASSLRGTGELFF.

The rearrangement links TRBV12-3 or TRBV12-4 to TRBJ1-6. This CDR3 is built from 16 residues. This chain's CDR3 is CASSFVWSSYNSPLHF.

The rearrangement joins TRBV11-2 to TRBJ2-2. The CDR3 runs 15 residues. CDR1 SGHAT and CDR2 FQNNGV come from the germline V gene. The CDR3: CASSLWVTNTGELFF.

V usage is TRBV7-8 and J usage is TRBJ1-5; the D call from TCRdb, TRBD1, cannot be confirmed without DNA. CDR1 is SGHVS and CDR2 is FQNEAQ in the germline V gene. The CDR3 sequence is 17 residues long. CDR3 protein: CASSPAGTGYSNQPQHF.

This rearrangement joins TRBV6-1 to TRBJ2-3; the TRBD2 assignment by TCRdb is unverifiable without DNA. This CDR3 is 15 amino acids long. Germline V gene lookup returns CDR1 MNHNS and CDR2 SASEGT. The CDR3 loop reads CASSPLAGRTDTQYF.

The rearrangement links TRBV5-1 to TRBJ2-3. Per germline, CDR1 SGHRS and CDR2 YFSETQ. This CDR3 comprises 14 residues. CDR3 protein: CASSIRTSSDTQYF.

This chain connects TRBV3-1 to TRBJ1-3. The CDR3 sequence is 13 residues long. Germline CDR1 LGHDT, CDR2 YNNKEL (reference sequence). The CDR3 is CASSQVRGNTIYF.

The V call is TRBV20-1, the J call TRBJ1-3. The CDR3 has 13 amino acids. Germline lookup yields CDR1 DFQATT and CDR2 SNEGSKA (reference sequence). CDR3: CSARSLSGNTIYF.

The gene calls are TRBV20-1 and TRBJ1-2; TCRdb indicates TRBD1, and absent DNA this call remains unverified. Germline-derived CDR1 and CDR2 are DFQATT and SNEGSKA (reference sequence). The CDR3 sequence is 16 residues long. CDR3 amino acids: CSARDQSRGANYGYTF.

The chain couples TRBV15 to TRBJ2-2. Germline V CDR1 and CDR2: LNHNV, YYDKDF (reference sequence). CDR3 length: 16 amino acids. CDR3 sequence reads: CATSRVQGTNTGELFF.

The chain joins TRBV19 to TRBJ2-1; TCRdb's assignment of TRBD1 cannot be checked, as there is no DNA. This CDR3 is built from 16 residues. Germline assignment: CDR1 LNHDA and CDR2 SQIVND (reference sequence). CDR3 protein: CASTPLGQGRGGEQFF.

The gene calls are TRBV5-1 and TRBJ2-5; the TCRdb call, TRBD1, lacks DNA for checking. The CDR3 is 16 residues long. The germline V gene has CDR1 SGHRS and CDR2 YFSETQ. The CDR3 reads CASSLAEQGTQETQYF.

This chain connects TRBV19 to TRBJ2-1. The V gene's germline CDR1 is LNHDA and CDR2 SQIVND (reference sequence). CDR3 length: 13 residues. CDR3 protein: CASSITSRDEQFF. Using reference TRBV19 and TRBJ2-1 for the parts outside the CDR3, the full variable domain is DGGITQSPKYLFRKEGQNVTLSCEQNLNHDAMYWYRQDPGQGLRLIYYSQIVNDFQKGDIAEGYSVSREKKESFPLTVTSAQKNPTAFYLCASSITSRDEQFFGPGTRLTVL.

This chain links TRBV9 with TRBJ1-6; TCRdb lists TRBD1, though no DNA is available to test this call. The CDR3 has 14 amino acids. Germline CDR1 reads SGDLS; CDR2 reads YYNGEE. CDR3 in amino acids: CASSVDPGNSPLHF.

The chain combines TRBV7-6 with TRBJ2-7; TCRdb returns TRBD1, unconfirmable since there is no DNA. The CDR3 is 12 residues long. CDR1 SGHVS and CDR2 FNYEAQ come from the germline V gene. Here the CDR3 reads CASSPWGYEQYF.

This chain links TRBV5-5 with TRBJ2-5; with no DNA, the TCRdb D assignment of TRBD2 cannot be verified. CDR1 is SGHKS and CDR2 is YYEKEE in the germline V gene (reference sequence). CDR3 length equals 15 residues. CDR3: CASSPLPGGPQTQYF.

This chain uses TRBV20-1 with TRBJ1-5. Germline lookup yields CDR1 DFQATT and CDR2 SNEGSKA (reference sequence). The CDR3 sequence is 12 residues long. The CDR3 spells CSARKFNQPQHF.

The CDR3 region is CASSLDRATNEKLFF. This chain connects TRBV7-2 to TRBJ1-4; TCRdb gives TRBD1 as the D gene, but with no DNA this cannot be confirmed. This CDR3 spans 15 amino acids. Germline loops: CDR1 SGHTA, CDR2 FQGNSA.

The chain employs TRBV30 and TRBJ2-7; absent DNA, TCRdb's TRBD1 call cannot be checked. This CDR3 spans 14 amino acids. Germline loops: CDR1 GTSNPN, CDR2 SVGIG (reference sequence). CDR3 sequence reads: CAGTGTRGSDEQYF.